This TCR beta chain stems from a study of shared clonotypes between healthy human individuals. The study, taken as a whole, reports: An expected dependence of interdonor clonotype sharing on sequencing depth was noted.

V lost 6 bases and J lost 6; bases outside the gene matches: 6. Germline V gene lookup returns CDR1 MNHEY and CDR2 SMNVEV (reference sequence). This CDR3 contains 14 residues. Details on this clone: What it binds is unknown.

Per the study methods: For the immunoSEQ data, sequences were junction-only without quality scores, so filtering differed. Using immunoSEQ multiplex PCR, the repertoire was profiled, and TCRdb retains in-frame clones only, with some absent. That table furnishes V, J and clone size, whereas the DNA furnished D and trimming. The sample carries some 470,000 clones, 76% recorded once. The rearrangement links TRBV27 to TRBJ2-4, with 9 bases that match TRBD1. This clonotype was obtained from a woman aged 40-49 years in good health. Some clones in this sample may be carry-over from other donors' samples. The sequencing sample was made of PBMCs. In DNA, the CDR3 is TGTGCCAGCAGGAGACAGGGGGATGGAAACATTCAGTACTTC. Protein sequence: CASRRQGDGNIQYF.